These 4 T cell receptor beta chains were all obtained from the same sample, sequenced in a study of PD-1 blockade in classical Hodgkin lymphoma. The data were produced by immunoSEQ multiplex PCR, yet TCRdb's version contains in-frame clones alone and is incomplete. This sample has some 30,000 clones, with around 81% found just once. This sample's time point: cycle 4 day 1 (C4D1), after less than 7 weeks of nivolumab. Patients all relapsed after autologous stem cell transplantation, and there was variation in brentuximab vedotin exposure. The material was peripheral blood mononuclear cells (PBMCs), obtained before the fourth cycle of nivolumab. The receptors stem from a human donor with classical Hodgkin lymphoma.

V is TRBV19 and J is TRBJ2-2; a possible D gene is TRBD2 (5 bases). V lost 4 bases, J lost 6 bases, and 6 bases lay in between. Germline V CDR1 and CDR2: LNHDA, SQIVND (reference sequence). The CDR3 sequence is 12 residues long. CDR3 DNA sequence: TGTGCCAGTAGTAACGGGGCCGGGGAGCTGTTTTTT. Encoded protein: CASSNGAGELFF. Together with reference TRBV19 and TRBJ2-2, the CDR3 gives the full variable domain: DGGITQSPKYLFRKEGQNVTLSCEQNLNHDAMYWYRQDPGQGLRLIYYSQIVNDFQKGDIAEGYSVSREKKESFPLTVTSAQKNPTAFYLCASSNGAGELFFGEGSRLTVL.

The V gene is TRBV7-2, the J gene TRBJ2-2; 9 positions agree with TRBD1. Germline V gene sequence: CDR1 SGHTA, CDR2 FQGNSA. V gave up 5 bases and J gave up 4 bases; unmatched junction bases: 8. The CDR3 loop spans 16 amino acids. Written as DNA, the CDR3 is TGTGCCAGCAGCCCCCCCGGGACAGGGATCACCGGGGAGCTGTTTTTT. It specifies CASSPPGTGITGELFF. Variable domain in full (rest from reference TRBV7-2 and TRBJ2-2): GAGVSQSPSNKVTEKGKDVELRCDPISGHTALYWYRQSLGQGLEFLIYFQGNSAPDKSGLPSDRFSAERTGGSVSTLTIQRTQQEDSAVYLCASSPPGTGITGELFFGEGSRLTVL.

This clone was observed once. This chain uses TRBV28 with TRBJ2-7, with TRBD1 matching over 8 bases. This CDR3 comprises 15 residues. The J segment lost 2 bases and the V segment lost 3 bases, leaving 6 bases of the junction unmatched. Germline lookup yields CDR1 MDHEN and CDR2 SYDVKM. Here the CDR3 DNA reads TGTGCCAGCAGTTTCGGACAGGGTCAGGCCTACGAGCAGTACGTC. It yields the protein CASSFGQGQAYEQYV.

This clone was seen only once. The rearrangement joins TRBV7-7 to TRBJ2-5, with 7 bases identical to TRBD1. The ends lost 5 bases at V and 3 bases at J; junction bases unmatched: 3. Germline V gene lookup returns CDR1 SSHAT and CDR2 FNYEAQ (reference sequence). This CDR3 spans 13 amino acids. CDR3 bases: TGTGCCAGCAGCCCAGGGACAGAAGAGACCCAGTACTTC. The encoded protein is CASSPGTEETQYF.